This section outlines one T cell receptor (beta chain) sequence together with its context. Its antigen is still unknown. The data are from a study of T cells in Graves' hyperthyroidism and ophthalmopathy. Study-wide points: In blood, most of the thyroid clonotypes expanded above 0.001 were also present.

This CDR3 comprises 13 residues. The V gene lost 4 bases and the J gene lost 3 bases, with 12 bases spanning the gap. From germline, CDR1 is DFQATT and CDR2 SNEGSKA (reference sequence). Using RNA transcripts as the source, TCR beta CDR3 regions were amplified. The HTBI primer set served for first-round RT-PCR of the TCR CDR3. Using its own MiXCR run on the multiplex PCR reads, TCRdb lists one record per CDR3 protein. The sample lists roughly 840,000 distinct CDR3 sequences; 38% were seen once. The sequencing input was blood. The chain carries TRBV20-1 and TRBJ2-5; D is undetermined. The clonotype comes from a man aged 18 to 29 with Graves' hyperthyroidism. The CDR3 loop is CSATHTVKETQYF. Here the CDR3 DNA reads TGCAGTGCTACTCACACTGTTAAAGAGACCCAGTACTTC.